The 14 T cell receptor beta chains in this list originate from one sample, sequenced in a study of T cell changes during pregnancy in multiple sclerosis. Here immunoSEQ multiplex PCR was the method, and the copy in TCRdb shows in-frame clones only, minus some. The sample shows 25,000 to 35,000 clones, about 88% of them seen only once. The sample consisted of CD8+ T cells from peripheral blood mononuclear cells, taken in the second trimester of pregnancy. The receptors originated from a female donor with multiple sclerosis, enrolled in a pregnancy study.

The chain couples TRBV27 to TRBJ2-5, with D unresolved. Germline CDR1 and CDR2: MNHEY and SMNVEV (reference sequence). The CDR3 contains 14 residues. V was trimmed by 2 bases and J by 2 bases, leaving 9 bases between them. CDR3 bases: TGTGCCAGCAGTTTAAGGCAGGCGCAAGAGACCCAGTACTTC. Translation gives CASSLRQAQETQYF.

This clone is labeled as medium-sized. The chain is built from TRBV9 and TRBJ2-7; 7 positions match TRBD2. Per the germline V gene, CDR1 is SGDLS and CDR2 is YYNGEE. The CDR3 totals 15 residues. The V and J ends lost 3 bases and 5 bases, in that order; junction bases with no gene match: 11. CDR3 bases: TGTGCCAGCAGCGGCGGGAGAGACCCCCCCGACGAGCAGTACTTC. This sequence encodes CASSGGRDPPDEQYF.

The V gene is TRBV18, the J gene TRBJ2-3; 7 nucleotides agree with TRBD1. Germline V CDR1 and CDR2: KGHSH, LQKENI. V shed 3 bases and J 4 bases; nucleotides not matched to a gene: 7. CDR3 length equals 15 residues. The CDR3 DNA reads TGTGCCAGCTCACCCCAGACAGGGTGGCCAGATACGCAGTATTTT. Its protein is CASSPQTGWPDTQYF.

The CDR3 DNA is TGTGCCAGTAGGATCCGGGACAACAATCAGCCCCAGCATTTT. It yields the protein CASRIRDNNQPQHF. The chain carries TRBV19 and TRBJ1-5; a possible D gene is TRBD1 (6 bases). Trimming shortened V by 6 bases and J by 3 bases, and 12 bases separated the two germline ends. The CDR3 sequence is 14 residues long. Germline values: CDR1 LNHDA, CDR2 SQIVND (reference sequence).

This chain uses TRBV27 with TRBJ1-2; 7 positions agree with TRBD1. V shed 3 bases, J shed 8 bases, and the junction held 9 bases outside the gene matches. The CDR3 sequence is 14 residues long. CDR1 is MNHEY and CDR2 is SMNVEV in the germline V gene (reference sequence). DNA of the CDR3: TGTGCCAGCAGTTTCCAACAGGGGACGGGCGGCTACACCTTC. Protein sequence: CASSFQQGTGGYTF.

V gene TRBV27 combines with J gene TRBJ2-5, with 11 bases aligning to TRBD1. Germline CDR1 reads MNHEY; CDR2 reads SMNVEV (reference sequence). This CDR3 is 16 amino acids long. The V segment lost 5 bases and the J segment 2 bases; nucleotides outside the gene matches: 7. In DNA, the CDR3 is TGTGCCAGCAGTCCTGGACAGGGGGCAGGGCAAGAGACCCAGTACTTC. Protein product: CASSPGQGAGQETQYF.

This chain joins TRBV7-9 and TRBJ1-5; D may be TRBD1 (6 bases). The CDR3 is 14 amino acids. The germline CDR1 and CDR2 sequences are SEHNR and FQNEAQ (reference sequence). V was cut by 5 bases and J by 5 bases, with 13 bases left in between. The CDR3 is CASSPQGHDQPQHF. CDR3 in DNA: TGTGCCAGCAGCCCCCAGGGACATGATCAGCCCCAGCATTTT.

This clone came up once. The CDR3: CASSYSGSYNEQFF. The DNA of the CDR3 is TGTGCCAGCAGCTATAGCGGGAGCTACAATGAGCAGTTCTTC. V usage is TRBV2 and J usage is TRBJ2-1, with 9 nucleotides matching TRBD2. Germline V gene lookup returns CDR1 SNHLY and CDR2 FYNNEI. The CDR3 has 14 amino acids. V lost 6 bases, J lost 3 bases, and 3 bases stayed unmatched.

CDR3 protein: CASSVGGGTGELFF. The CDR3 bases are TGTGCCAGCAGCGTAGGGGGAGGGACCGGGGAGCTGTTTTTT. J is TRBJ2-2 and V is TRBV9; TRBD2 aligns across 7 bases. The CDR3 runs 14 residues. Trimming at V came to 0 bases and at J to 5 bases, leaving 1 base not matched to a gene. CDR1 and CDR2 (germline): SGDLS, YYNGEE.

V gene TRBV28 combines with J gene TRBJ2-1; 11 nucleotides agree with TRBD2. V shed 2 bases and J 4 bases; nucleotides not matched to a gene: 4. The CDR3 sequence is 16 residues long. Germline CDR1 reads MDHEN; CDR2 reads SYDVKM. Here the CDR3 reads CASSLLLAGGYNEQFF. The CDR3 DNA is TGTGCCAGCAGTTTACTTCTAGCGGGGGGTTACAATGAGCAGTTCTTC.

The chain couples TRBV6-1 to TRBJ1-2; 7 nucleotides match TRBD1. J gave up 2 bases and V 3 bases, and 6 bases lay outside the gene matches. The CDR3 totals 15 residues. The germline V gene has CDR1 MNHNS and CDR2 SASEGT. The CDR3 loop is CASSDPGQQNYGYTF. CDR3 DNA sequence: TGTGCCAGCAGTGACCCGGGACAGCAGAACTATGGCTACACCTTC.

The chain combines TRBV6-1 with TRBJ2-7, with 10 bases lining up with TRBD2. The J segment lost 0 bases and the V segment lost 3 bases, leaving 2 bases of the junction unmatched. The length of the CDR3 is 15 residues. Germline V lookup: CDR1 MNHNS, CDR2 SASEGT. The CDR3, as DNA: TGTGCCAGCAGTGATCGACTAGCGGGCTCCTACGAGCAGTACTTC. Its protein is CASSDRLAGSYEQYF.

The chain carries TRBV4-3 and TRBJ1-3; D is unresolved. The CDR3 has 15 amino acids. V was clipped by 1 base and J by 0 bases, with 7 bases between them. The germline V gene encodes CDR1 LGHNA and CDR2 YSLEER. The CDR3 DNA follows: TGCGCCAGCAGCCAAGGGCACAGCTCTGGAAACACCATATATTTT. This encodes CASSQGHSSGNTIYF.

The chain links TRBV10-3 to TRBJ2-5; maybe TRBD1 (6 bases). Trimming removed 8 bases from V and 5 bases from J, with 15 bases in between. This CDR3 region has 13 residues. CDR1 is ENHRY and CDR2 is SYGVKD in the germline V gene. CDR3 DNA: TGTGCCATCGGGTCCCAGGGGCCGGAGACCCAGTACTTC. Translation gives CAIGSQGPETQYF.